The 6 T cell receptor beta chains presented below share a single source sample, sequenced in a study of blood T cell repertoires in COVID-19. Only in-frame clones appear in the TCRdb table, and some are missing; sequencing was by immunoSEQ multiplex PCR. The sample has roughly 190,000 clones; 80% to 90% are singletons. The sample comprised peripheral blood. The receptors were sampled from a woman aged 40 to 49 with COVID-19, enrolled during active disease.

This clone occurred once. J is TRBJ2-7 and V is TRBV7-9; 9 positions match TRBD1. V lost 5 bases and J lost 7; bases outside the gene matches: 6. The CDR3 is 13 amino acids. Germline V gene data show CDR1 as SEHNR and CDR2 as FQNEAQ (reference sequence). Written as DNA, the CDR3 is TGTGCCAGCAGCCCCCGGGACAGGGTGGAGCAGTACGTC. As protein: CASSPRDRVEQYV.

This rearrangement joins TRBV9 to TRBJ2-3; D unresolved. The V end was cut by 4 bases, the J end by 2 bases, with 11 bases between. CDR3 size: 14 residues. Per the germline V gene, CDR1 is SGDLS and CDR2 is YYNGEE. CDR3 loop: CASSPAALTDTQYF. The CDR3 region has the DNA TGTGCCAGCAGCCCCGCGGCTCTCACAGATACGCAGTATTTT. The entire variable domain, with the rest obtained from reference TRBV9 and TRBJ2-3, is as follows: DSGVTQTPKHLITATGQRVTLRCSPRSGDLSVYWYQQSLDQGLQFLIQYYNGEERAKGNILERFSAQQFPDLHSELNLSSLELGDSALYFCASSPAALTDTQYFGPGTRLTVL.

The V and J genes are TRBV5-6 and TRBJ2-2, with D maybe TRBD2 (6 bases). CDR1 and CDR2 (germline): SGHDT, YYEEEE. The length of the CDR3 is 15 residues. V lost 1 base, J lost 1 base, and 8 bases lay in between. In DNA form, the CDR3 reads TGTGCCAGCAGCTTGTGGGGGGTGAACACCGGGGAGCTGTTTTTT. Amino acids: CASSLWGVNTGELFF.

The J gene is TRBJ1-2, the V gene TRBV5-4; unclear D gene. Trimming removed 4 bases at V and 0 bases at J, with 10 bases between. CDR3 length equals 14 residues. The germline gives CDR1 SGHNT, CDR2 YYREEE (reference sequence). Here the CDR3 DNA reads TGTGCCAGCAGCCCTCGGGTAGCTAACTATGGCTACACCTTC. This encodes CASSPRVANYGYTF.

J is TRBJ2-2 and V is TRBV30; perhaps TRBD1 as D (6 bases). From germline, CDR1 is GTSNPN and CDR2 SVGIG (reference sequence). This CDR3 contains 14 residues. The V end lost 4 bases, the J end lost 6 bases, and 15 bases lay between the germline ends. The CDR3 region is CAWTPLQGPGELFF. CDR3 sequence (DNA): TGTGCCTGGACGCCCTTACAGGGCCCCGGGGAGCTGTTTTTT.

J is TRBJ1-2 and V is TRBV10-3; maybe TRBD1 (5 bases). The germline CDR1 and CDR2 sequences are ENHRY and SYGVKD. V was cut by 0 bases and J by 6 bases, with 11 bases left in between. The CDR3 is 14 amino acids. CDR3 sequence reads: CAISESAGQDGYTF. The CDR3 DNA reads TGTGCCATCAGTGAGTCGGCAGGGCAGGATGGCTACACCTTC.